The clone carrying this T cell receptor (beta chain) was recorded many times. Its antigen remains unidentified. The junction and the germline gene differ at one end; a read error may be behind it. This sample was taken from a study of blood T cells in healthy people across ages. General study points: Roughly linearly, TCR beta diversity per million T cells fell as age increased.

CDR1 SGHRS and CDR2 YFSETQ come from the germline V gene. The CDR3 covers 11 residues. Primed by a sample-barcoded 5' primer and a J-beta primer mix, a second PCR proceeded for 7 to 11 cycles. TCRdb reprocessed the 5' RACE reads with MiXCR, giving one entry per CDR3 protein. This sample has around 620,000 distinct CDR3 sequences, with approximately 27% found just once. J is TRBJ2-1 and V is TRBV5-1; no definite D call. This receptor was identified in a woman in her seventies in good health. Material for sequencing was blood. DNA of the CDR3: TGTGCCAGCAGCTTAGGCTATGAGCAGTTCTTC. It is translated as CASSLGYEQFF.